What follows are 32 T cell receptor beta chains derived from one specimen sequenced in a study of cytomegalovirus exposure and HLA in healthy donors. In the PCR, 60 Vbeta and 13 Jbeta primers were used. Repertoires were generated with immunoSEQ multiplex PCR, while TCRdb's copy carries only in-frame clones and drops some. Of 130,000 to 150,000 clones detected, 80% appear once; the ten largest clones hold about 4.4%. The sequencing sample was made of PBMCs. These TCRs come from a man aged 40-49 years in good health and CMV-seronegative.

This clone was recorded once. This chain joins TRBV9 and TRBJ2-5; 7 bases are a match to TRBD2. The junction had 3 bases not matched to a gene; V was cut back by 1 base and J by 0 bases. This CDR3 spans 15 amino acids. In germline, CDR1 is SGDLS, CDR2 YYNGEE. CDR3 nucleotides: TGTGCCAGCAGCGTAAGCGGGGCGTACCAAGAGACCCAGTACTTC. It yields the protein CASSVSGAYQETQYF. The full variable domain, with the rest looked up from reference TRBV9 and TRBJ2-5, is DSGVTQTPKHLITATGQRVTLRCSPRSGDLSVYWYQQSLDQGLQFLIQYYNGEERAKGNILERFSAQQFPDLHSELNLSSLELGDSALYFCASSVSGAYQETQYFGPGTRLLVL.

The J gene is TRBJ2-7, the V gene TRBV6-5; D not certain. Between the trimmed V and J ends, which lost 6 bases and 3 bases, there was a span of 12 bases. The germline gives CDR1 MNHEY, CDR2 SVGAGI. The CDR3 has 13 residues. The CDR3 here is CASSLGRFYEQYF. CDR3 coding DNA: TGTGCCAGCAGCCTCGGTAGATTCTACGAGCAGTACTTC.

The chain carries TRBV6-6 and TRBJ2-2, with D perhaps matching TRBD1 (6 bases). The germline CDR1 and CDR2 sequences are MNHNY and SVGAGI (reference sequence). The CDR3 runs 16 residues. Trimming stripped 7 bases from V and 0 bases from J, with 15 bases between. This chain's CDR3 is CASIRTASPNTGELFF. The CDR3 nucleotides read TGTGCCAGCATTCGGACAGCCTCCCCGAACACCGGGGAGCTGTTTTTT.

The chain uses TRBV30 and TRBJ2-2, with D maybe TRBD2 (6 bases). CDR3 length equals 15 residues. Germline V gives CDR1 GTSNPN, CDR2 SVGIG (reference sequence). Trimming removed 1 base from V and 6 bases from J, with 15 bases in between. CDR3 amino acids: CAWSGGGGNSGELFF. In nucleotides, the CDR3 is TGTGCCTGGAGTGGTGGAGGAGGGAATTCCGGGGAGCTGTTTTTT.

The chain joins TRBV28 to TRBJ2-7; 9 bases line up with TRBD1. Looked up from germline, CDR1 is MDHEN and CDR2 is SYDVKM. Trimming cost V 2 bases and J 4 bases; bases outside gene matches: 12. This CDR3 has 17 residues. Here the CDR3 reads CASSLKLDRGFSYEQYF. CDR3 DNA sequence: TGTGCCAGCAGTTTAAAACTGGACAGGGGATTTTCATACGAGCAGTACTTC. Full variable domain (missing parts from reference TRBV28 and TRBJ2-7): DVKVTQSSRYLVKRTGEKVFLECVQDMDHENMFWYRQDPGLGLRLIYFSYDVKMKEKGDIPEGYSVSREKKERFSLILESASTNQTSMYLCASSLKLDRGFSYEQYFGPGTRLTVT.

The V and J genes are TRBV10-3 and TRBJ2-5; weak D call: TRBD1 (6 bases). The J call is in doubt because the DNA end fits TRBJ2-7 better. Per the germline V gene, CDR1 is ENHRY and CDR2 is SYGVKD. This CDR3 spans 14 amino acids. CDR3 bases: TGTGCCATCAGAAGGGGACAAAACGACTACGAGCAGTACTTC. As protein: CAIRRGQNDYEQYF.

The J gene is TRBJ1-4, the V gene TRBV25-1; D gene ambiguous. The V end was cut by 0 bases, the J end by 0 bases, with 5 bases between. Looked up from germline, CDR1 is MGHDK and CDR2 is SYGVNS. The CDR3 spans 15 residues. The CDR3 here is CASSEYGATNEKLFF. The CDR3 DNA sequence: TGTGCCAGCAGTGAATACGGTGCAACTAATGAAAAACTGTTTTTT.

The chain carries TRBV9 and TRBJ2-3; maybe TRBD2 (5 bases). This CDR3 has 15 amino acids. With 0 bases removed from V and 0 bases from J, the gap between germline ends came to 8 bases. The germline CDR1 and CDR2 sequences are SGDLS and YYNGEE. DNA for the CDR3: TGTGCCAGCAGCGTAGGATGGACTAGCACAGATACGCAGTATTTT. It encodes CASSVGWTSTDTQYF.

On this clone: Other nucleotide sequences in the sample specify the same CDR3. The chain has TRBV6-5 and TRBJ2-3; unclear D gene. Trimming cost V 0 bases and J 2 bases, with 6 bases left between them. Germline V gives CDR1 MNHEY, CDR2 SVGAGI. There are 14 residues in the CDR3. Here the CDR3 DNA reads TGTGCCAGCAGTTACTCGGGCAACACAGATACGCAGTATTTT. It yields the protein CASSYSGNTDTQYF.

This clone was picked up a small number of times. The chain recombines TRBV5-1 with TRBJ1-3; 10 bases fit TRBD1. CDR1 and CDR2 (germline): SGHRS, YFSETQ. V shed 4 bases and J 5 bases; nucleotides not matched to a gene: 12. The CDR3 runs 17 residues. The CDR3 here is CASSPTGGPISRNTIYF. CDR3 nucleotide sequence: TGCGCCAGCAGCCCGACAGGGGGCCCGATATCAAGAAACACCATATATTTT.

This chain connects TRBV10-3 to TRBJ1-5; TRBD1 matches 8 bases. The CDR3 has 14 residues. Germline trimming cut 11 bases from V and 4 bases from J; bases unmatched to any gene: 10. Germline V gene lookup returns CDR1 ENHRY and CDR2 SYGVKD. The CDR3: CAVGQGFENQPQHF. The CDR3 DNA sequence: TGTGCCGTCGGACAGGGATTCGAAAATCAGCCCCAGCATTTT.

The V gene is TRBV14, the J gene TRBJ1-4, with a weak D call TRBD1 (5 bases). Germline values: CDR1 SGHDN, CDR2 FVKESK. The V end lost 1 base, the J end lost 6 bases, and 9 bases lay between the germline ends. This CDR3 spans 14 amino acids. In nucleotides, the CDR3 is TGTGCCAGCAGCCAAGGAGGGGAGGATGAAAAACTGTTTTTT. It is translated as CASSQGGEDEKLFF.

The chain employs TRBV10-2 and TRBJ1-6; D is uncertain. The CDR3 runs 16 residues. The germline V gene has CDR1 WSHSY and CDR2 SAAADI. With 0 bases removed from V and 6 bases from J, the gap between germline ends came to 12 bases. CDR3 loop: CASSESPFRGNSPLHF. The CDR3 DNA sequence: TGCGCCAGCAGTGAGTCCCCCTTCCGGGGTAATTCACCCCTCCACTTT.

This sequence joins TRBV5-4 and TRBJ2-7, with 7 bases that match TRBD1. Germline CDR1 reads SGHNT; CDR2 reads YYREEE (reference sequence). The trim removed 5 bases at V and 6 bases at J, leaving 14 bases unmatched. The CDR3 sequence is 15 residues long. DNA of the CDR3: TGTGCCAGCAGTAGTATGACAGGGTTCTCGAGCGAGCAGTACTTC. This encodes CASSSMTGFSSEQYF.

J is TRBJ1-1 and V is TRBV27; a possible D gene is TRBD1 (6 bases). Trimming cost V 6 bases and J 1 base, with 9 bases left between them. The CDR3 has 13 amino acids. Germline CDR1 and CDR2: MNHEY and SMNVEV (reference sequence). The CDR3 spells CASSRGENTEAFF. In DNA, the CDR3 is TGTGCCAGCAGCAGGGGTGAGAACACTGAAGCTTTCTTT.

V is TRBV23-1 and J is TRBJ2-5, with 11 bases fitting TRBD1. TRBV23-1 has ORF status, its function being uncertain. Trimming took 6 bases from V and 9 from J; bases not matched to a gene: 9. There are 14 residues in the CDR3. The CDR3 reads CASSTPGQGGPQYF. In DNA form, the CDR3 reads TGCGCCAGCAGCACCCCGGGACAGGGGGGTCCCCAGTACTTC.

This clone was seen only a few times. This chain uses TRBV10-1 with TRBJ2-7; unclear D gene. Germline V gene data show CDR1 as WNHNN and CDR2 as SYGVQD (reference sequence). Trimming cost V 5 bases and J 2 bases, with 13 bases left between them. This CDR3 spans 14 amino acids. The chain's CDR3 is CASSSDNLPYEQYF. The CDR3 DNA reads as TGCGCCAGCAGTTCTGACAACCTACCCTACGAGCAGTACTTC.

Concerning this clone: Since the CDR3 does not end with the conserved phenylalanine or tryptophan, this likely comes from a read error. The chain carries TRBV10-3 and TRBJ1-2; 9 nucleotides line up with TRBD1. V lost 5 bases and J lost 8; bases outside the gene matches: 9. The CDR3 spans 14 residues. Germline loops: CDR1 ENHRY, CDR2 SYGVKD. The CDR3 sequence: CAISSTGGGRGYTL. CDR3 nucleotides: TGTGCCATCAGTTCCACAGGGGGCGGGAGAGGCTACACCCTC.

This clone appeared once. The chain has TRBV6-7 and TRBJ1-2; the match to TRBD1 covers 11 bases. TRBV6-7 is noted as an ORF with a role that remains uncertain. The CDR3 has 13 amino acids. The V gene end was trimmed by 5 bases and the J gene end by 8 bases; junction bases not matched to a gene: 4. The CDR3 region is CASSGQGAIGYTF. In DNA form, the CDR3 reads TGTGCCAGCAGTGGACAGGGGGCAATCGGCTACACCTTC.

The chain couples TRBV6-5 to TRBJ2-7; TRBD1 agrees at 9 bases. CDR1 is MNHEY, CDR2 SVGAGI, per germline. The trim removed 8 bases at V and 2 bases at J, leaving 10 bases unmatched. The CDR3 extends over 15 amino acids. In DNA, the CDR3 is TGTGCCAGCTCTCTAGGGACAGGGAGTACCTACGAGCAGTACTTC. Translating it yields CASSLGTGSTYEQYF.

V is TRBV27 and J is TRBJ2-5; D may be TRBD1 (6 bases). Germline V gives CDR1 MNHEY, CDR2 SMNVEV (reference sequence). This CDR3 contains 15 residues. V dropped 6 bases and J dropped 5 bases, with 19 bases sitting between them. Here the CDR3 reads CASSLAWQRGETQYF. The CDR3 nucleotides read TGTGCCAGCAGCCTAGCATGGCAAAGGGGGGAGACCCAGTACTTC.

V usage is TRBV23-1 and J usage is TRBJ2-1; the D gene is possibly TRBD2 (6 bases). TRBV23-1 is placed among ORFs of uncertain function. With 0 bases removed from V and 2 bases from J, the gap between germline ends came to 11 bases. The CDR3 spans 16 residues. This CDR3 is CASSQSGRPAYNEQFF. The CDR3 nucleotides are TGCGCCAGCAGTCAATCAGGGAGGCCCGCCTACAATGAGCAGTTCTTC.

The rearrangement joins TRBV2 to TRBJ1-6, with 10 nucleotides matching TRBD1. J was trimmed by 5 bases and V by 6 bases; bases with no gene match: 4. This CDR3 has 15 residues. In germline, CDR1 is SNHLY, CDR2 FYNNEI. The CDR3 region is CASRGTGVHNSPLHF. In nucleotides, the CDR3 is TGTGCCAGCAGGGGGACAGGGGTCCATAATTCACCCCTCCACTTT.

The chain recombines TRBV9 with TRBJ1-4; no firm D call. Germline V CDR1 and CDR2: SGDLS, YYNGEE. The length of the CDR3 is 15 residues. The V end lost 1 base, the J end lost 8 bases, and 15 bases lay between the germline ends. The chain's CDR3 is CASSVSNTGREKLFF. CDR3 sequence (DNA): TGTGCCAGCAGCGTATCGAACACCGGGAGGGAAAAACTGTTTTTT.

This clone showed up just once. The V and J genes are TRBV7-6 and TRBJ2-3, with 10 bases lining up with TRBD2. J lost 7 bases, V lost 2 bases, and 9 bases had no gene match. The CDR3 spans 16 residues. Germline values: CDR1 SGHVS, CDR2 FNYEAQ. Here the CDR3 reads CASSLLIAGGANTQYF. CDR3 nucleotide sequence: TGTGCCAGCAGCTTATTGATAGCGGGGGGTGCAAATACGCAGTATTTT.

The chain is built from TRBV4-3 and TRBJ2-7, with 8 bases matching TRBD1. Germline V gene lookup returns CDR1 LGHNA and CDR2 YSLEER. The CDR3 sequence is 15 residues long. Trimming cost V 3 bases and J 3 bases; bases outside gene matches: 7. The CDR3 loop is CASSQYRGENYEQYF. The CDR3 bases are TGCGCCAGCAGCCAGTACAGGGGGGAAAACTACGAGCAGTACTTC.

This clone has only a few counts. This chain joins TRBV6-1 and TRBJ1-1; D perhaps matches TRBD1 (5 bases). Germline V lookup: CDR1 MNHNS, CDR2 SASEGT. Trimming left V 2 bases short and J 7 bases short, with 11 bases between. This CDR3 is built from 13 residues. CDR3 sequence: CASSEFGGGEAFF. The CDR3 nucleotides read TGTGCCAGCAGTGAATTCGGGGGAGGTGAAGCTTTCTTT.

The chain uses TRBV10-3 and TRBJ2-1; TRBD1 matches 7 bases. The germline CDR1 and CDR2 sequences are ENHRY and SYGVKD. The V and J ends lost 10 bases and 4 bases, in that order; junction bases with no gene match: 13. This CDR3 contains 15 residues. DNA of the CDR3: TGTGCCACCCAACCTCCGGGACAGTATTACAATGAGCAGTTCTTC. Residues: CATQPPGQYYNEQFF.

The chain has TRBV19 and TRBJ2-7; the match to TRBD1 covers 8 bases. CDR3 size: 14 residues. From germline, CDR1 is LNHDA and CDR2 SQIVND (reference sequence). J lost 5 bases, V lost 3 bases, and 6 bases had no gene match. The chain's CDR3 is CASSMNRGVDEQYF. The CDR3 DNA sequence: TGTGCCAGTAGTATGAACAGGGGGGTTGACGAGCAGTACTTC.

This clone has a handful of counts. The chain carries TRBV4-3 and TRBJ1-6, with unresolved D. V gave up 0 bases and J gave up 7 bases, with 7 bases separating them. CDR3 length: 14 amino acids. Germline CDR1 LGHNA, CDR2 YSLEER. CDR3 bases: TGCGCCAGCAGCCAAGAGTTCGGGAATTCACCCCTCCACTTT. It translates to CASSQEFGNSPLHF.

The chain uses TRBV10-2 and TRBJ1-6; D unclear. CDR3 length equals 14 residues. CDR1 and CDR2 from the germline V gene are WSHSY and SAAADI. V lost 3 bases and J lost 1, with 4 bases in between. CDR3 amino acids: CASSDSSYNSPLHF. CDR3 sequence (DNA): TGCGCCAGCAGTGACAGTTCCTATAATTCACCCCTCCACTTT.

The rearrangement joins TRBV19 to TRBJ2-1; D gene uncertain. The CDR3 extends over 14 amino acids. The ends were cut back, 7 bases at V and 1 base at J, with 11 bases in the middle. Germline values: CDR1 LNHDA, CDR2 SQIVND (reference sequence). The CDR3 protein is CASTYTNSYNEQFF. The CDR3 nucleotides read TGTGCCAGTACCTACACTAATTCCTACAATGAGCAGTTCTTC.